The clone carrying this TCR beta chain showed up just a few times. The investigators amplified TCR beta CDR3 regions from RNA transcripts. The HTBI set primed first-round TCR CDR3 RT-PCR. From the multiplex PCR reads, TCRdb called clonotypes with MiXCR, one entry per CDR3 protein. The sample holds fewer than 650,000 distinct CDR3 sequences; around 13% are singletons and the top ten take around 14%. This sample is drawn from a study of T cells in Graves' hyperthyroidism and ophthalmopathy. After removal of 8 bases from V and 8 bases from J, the junction contained 4 bases not matched to a gene. Germline-derived CDR1 and CDR2 are MNHEY and SVGEGT. There are 12 residues in the CDR3.

Sequencing was carried out using blood. The V gene is TRBV6-2 or TRBV6-3, the J gene TRBJ1-4; 8 nucleotides agree with TRBD1. The origin of this receptor is a woman in her forties with Graves' hyperthyroidism. CDR3 nucleotide sequence: TGTGCCAGCCGGACAGGGAGCGAAAAACTGTTTTTT. It yields the protein CASRTGSEKLFF.